The present TCR beta chain was sequenced within a study of cytomegalovirus exposure and HLA in healthy donors. This CDR3 contains 12 residues. Trimming took 7 bases from V and 11 from J, leaving 12 bases between them. The germline V gene has CDR1 MGHDK and CDR2 SYGVNS. PCR was performed using 60 Vbeta and 13 Jbeta primers. Generated by immunoSEQ multiplex PCR, the TCRdb table keeps only in-frame clones and is missing some. The sample has 150,000 or so clones; approximately 75% are singletons. This clone was seen only a few times. Sequencing was performed on PBMCs. V and J are TRBV25-1 and TRBJ1-6, with D tentatively TRBD1 (5 bases). This receptor was identified in a girl under 18 in good health and CMV-seronegative. Written as DNA, the CDR3 is TGTGCCAGCAATACCGGGGGGACACCCCTCCACTTT. Translating it yields CASNTGGTPLHF. Full variable domain (remainder filled in from reference TRBV25-1 and TRBJ1-6): EADIYQTPRYLVIGTGKKITLECSQTMGHDKMYWYQQDPGMELHLIHYSYGVNSTEKGDLSSESTVSRIRTEHFPLTLESARPSHTSQYLCASNTGGTPLHFGNGTRLTVT.